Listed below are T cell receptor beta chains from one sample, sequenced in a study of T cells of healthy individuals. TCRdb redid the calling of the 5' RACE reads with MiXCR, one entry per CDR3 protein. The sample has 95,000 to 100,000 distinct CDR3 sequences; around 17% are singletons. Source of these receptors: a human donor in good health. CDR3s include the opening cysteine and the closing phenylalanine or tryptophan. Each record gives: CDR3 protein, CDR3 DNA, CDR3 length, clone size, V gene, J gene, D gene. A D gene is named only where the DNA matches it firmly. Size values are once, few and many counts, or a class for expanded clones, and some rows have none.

CDR3 protein: CSARDPRGRPQPQHF
CDR3 DNA: TGCAGTGCTAGAGATCCCAGGGGGCGCCCTCAGCCCCAGCATTTT
CDR3 length: 15
clone size: many
V gene: TRBV20-1
J gene: TRBJ1-5
D gene: TRBD1

CDR3 protein: CASSQYDNEQYF
CDR3 DNA: TGTGCCAGCAGCCAATATGACAACGAGCAGTACTTC
CDR3 length: 12
clone size: -
V gene: TRBV3-1
J gene: TRBJ2-7
D gene: -

CDR3 protein: CASSYGRVAGVEQYF
CDR3 DNA: TGTGCCAGCAGTTACGGGAGAGTAGCGGGGGTCGAGCAGTACTTC
CDR3 length: 15
clone size: few
V gene: TRBV6-2/TRBV6-3
J gene: TRBJ2-7
D gene: TRBD2

CDR3 protein: CASSTRLSTNEKLFF
CDR3 DNA: TGTGCCAGTAGTACCAGACTTTCAACTAATGAAAAACTGTTTTTT
CDR3 length: 15
clone size: -
V gene: TRBV19
J gene: TRBJ1-4
D gene: -

CDR3 protein: CASSPAGLPREQYF
CDR3 DNA: TGTGCCAGCAGTCCTGCGGGACTCCCCAGGGAGCAGTACTTC
CDR3 length: 14
clone size: few
V gene: TRBV2
J gene: TRBJ2-7
D gene: -

CDR3 protein: CASSFRGAETQYF
CDR3 DNA: TGTGCCAGCAGCTTCAGGGGTGCAGAGACCCAGTACTTC
CDR3 length: 13
clone size: few
V gene: TRBV7-2
J gene: TRBJ2-5
D gene: -

CDR3 protein: CSGEYSYNEQFF
CDR3 DNA: TGCAGCGGCGAATACTCCTACAATGAGCAGTTCTTC
CDR3 length: 12
clone size: many
V gene: TRBV29-1
J gene: TRBJ2-1
D gene: -

CDR3 protein: CASSMTLFNEQFF
CDR3 DNA: TGTGCCAGTAGTATGACGCTATTCAATGAGCAGTTCTTC
CDR3 length: 13
clone size: -
V gene: TRBV19
J gene: TRBJ2-1
D gene: -

CDR3 protein: CASSLQGIYEQYF
CDR3 DNA: TGTGCCAGCAGCCTTCAGGGGATTTACGAGCAGTACTTC
CDR3 length: 13
clone size: many
V gene: TRBV6-2/TRBV6-3
J gene: TRBJ2-7
D gene: -

CDR3 protein: CASSQRTSGTDTQYF
CDR3 DNA: TGTGCCAGCAGCCAAAGGACTAGCGGCACAGATACGCAGTATTTT
CDR3 length: 15
clone size: -
V gene: TRBV3-1
J gene: TRBJ2-3
D gene: TRBD2

CDR3 protein: CASSHGLAETYEQYF
CDR3 DNA: TGTGCCAGCAGCCACGGACTAGCGGAGACCTACGAGCAGTACTTC
CDR3 length: 15
clone size: many
V gene: TRBV7-2
J gene: TRBJ2-7
D gene: TRBD2

CDR3 protein: CASSLAESTEQFF
CDR3 DNA: TGTGCCAGCTCACTAGCGGAGTCCACTGAGCAGTTCTTC
CDR3 length: 13
clone size: -
V gene: TRBV7-9
J gene: TRBJ2-1
D gene: TRBD2

CDR3 protein: CSARGTSGLTYEQYF
CDR3 DNA: TGCAGTGCTAGGGGAACAAGTGGACTCACCTACGAGCAGTACTTC
CDR3 length: 15
clone size: many
V gene: TRBV20-1
J gene: TRBJ2-7
D gene: -

CDR3 protein: CASSQVLTGRSGELFF
CDR3 DNA: TGTGCCAGCAGCCAAGTTTTGACAGGGAGATCCGGGGAGCTGTTTTTT
CDR3 length: 16
clone size: many
V gene: TRBV3-1
J gene: TRBJ2-2
D gene: TRBD1

CDR3 protein: CASSLLKGNEKLFF
CDR3 DNA: TGTGCCAGCAGCTTGTTGAAGGGTAATGAAAAACTGTTTTTT
CDR3 length: 14
clone size: once
V gene: TRBV5-6
J gene: TRBJ1-4
D gene: -

CDR3 protein: CAISGREGVNTEAFF
CDR3 DNA: TGTGCCATCAGTGGCAGGGAGGGGGTGAACACTGAAGCTTTCTTT
CDR3 length: 15
clone size: few
V gene: TRBV10-3
J gene: TRBJ1-1
D gene: -

CDR3 protein: CASSPRAPTEAFF
CDR3 DNA: TGTGCCAGCAGCCCCCGGGCGCCCACTGAAGCTTTCTTT
CDR3 length: 13
clone size: few
V gene: TRBV7-6
J gene: TRBJ1-1
D gene: -

CDR3 protein: CSARTPGVTGLQETQYF
CDR3 DNA: TGCAGTGCTAGAACCCCTGGGGTGACAGGACTTCAAGAGACCCAGTACTTC
CDR3 length: 17
clone size: -
V gene: TRBV20-1
J gene: TRBJ2-5
D gene: -

CDR3 protein: CASSETGAFNEQFF
CDR3 DNA: TGTGCCAGCAGTGAGACGGGGGCTTTTAATGAGCAGTTCTTC
CDR3 length: 14
clone size: -
V gene: TRBV6-1
J gene: TRBJ2-1
D gene: -

CDR3 protein: CSARDPGLAGASYNEQFF
CDR3 DNA: TGCAGTGCTAGAGACCCGGGACTAGCGGGGGCCAGTTACAATGAGCAGTTCTTC
CDR3 length: 18
clone size: few
V gene: TRBV20-1
J gene: TRBJ2-1
D gene: TRBD2